The entry that follows covers one T cell receptor beta chain sequence. Trimming removed 5 bases from V and 1 base from J, with 12 bases in between. Germline assignment: CDR1 SEHNR and CDR2 FQNEAQ (reference sequence). The CDR3 extends over 14 amino acids. These data are taken from a study of blood T cell repertoires in COVID-19. Measured with immunoSEQ multiplex PCR; TCRdb has only the in-frame clones, and not every one. The table includes fewer than 400,000 clones, 85% detected once. Sequenced material: peripheral blood. The TCR comes from a woman under 30 with acute or convalescent COVID-19. The V call is TRBV7-9, the J call TRBJ2-7; no clear D gene. Written as DNA, the CDR3 is TGTGCCAGCAGCCCCGTTCAGGCTTCCTACGAGCAGTACTTC. This codes for CASSPVQASYEQYF.